This entry describes one TCR beta chain. The germline gene is not matched at one end of the junction; a read error may be the cause. These data originate in a study of ipilimumab plus nivolumab after autologous stem cell transplantation. Study-level background: The DLBCL cohort had primary refractory and relapsed disease, with 18-month progression-free survival of about 82% and 31%.

The CDR3 is 13 residues long. Germline assignment: CDR1 SSHAT and CDR2 FNYEAQ (reference sequence). Starting 14 to 28 days after autologous transplant, ipilimumab 1 mg/kg was given. Through week 26, nivolumab 3 mg/kg IV was given weeks 1, 4, 7, 10, then biweekly. TCRdb's table, derived via immunoSEQ multiplex PCR, lists solely in-frame clones and lacks some. The sample holds about 84,000 clones, more than 80% seen once. The clonotype originates from a male donor with diffuse large B-cell lymphoma. The specimen comprised PBMCs, sampled in a trial of ipilimumab plus nivolumab as post-transplant consolidation. The chain joins TRBV7-7 to TRBJ2-1; 7 nucleotides agree with TRBD2. The CDR3 DNA reads TGTGCTAGCAGCCCAAGCTCTAGCGGTGAGCAGTTCTTC. Amino acid sequence: CASSPSSSGEQFF.